Included here is one T cell receptor beta chain sequence, with context. This receptor's antigen is unknown. Base quality data are lacking; no much larger clone is found one base away. The data are from a study of blood T cell repertoires in COVID-19 (dated by TCRdb to 2020 to 2021). At the level of the whole study: The collaborator samples originated in the United States, Italy and Spain and spanned the acute and convalescent phases of COVID-19. The repertoires were released in a freely available public database intended as a resource for research on the immune response to SARS-CoV-2. The prospective study material was composed of cDNA or gDNA derived from T cells, B-cell-depleted T cells, or PBMCs. Where available, HLA class I and class II types were taken from metadata supplied by the sample provider and were not determined by assay-based typing. Deeply sampled blood TCRbeta repertoires from subjects exposed to, actively infected with, or recovered from COVID-19 were included in the dataset. A de-identified subject ID, COVID-19 status, age in years and sex were almost always included in the sample metadata. Samples came from the ongoing ImmuneRACE study (first 160 participants) plus 1,254 subjects from 6 global collaborators. What the study reported, not specific to this receptor: How much clinical and demographic metadata was included differed by source and by participant, and the metadata was provided uncurated.

From a lookup of the germline V gene, CDR1 and CDR2 are ENHRY and SYGVKD. After removal of 4 bases from V and 8 bases from J, the junction retains 3 bases not matched to a gene. The CDR3, from cysteine to phenylalanine, totals 14 residues. Solely the CDR3 DNA is kept, with 42 bases framed from the first base. TCRbeta CDR3 regions were amplified from genomic DNA by means of the immunoSEQ Assay, a bias-controlled multiplex PCR. The published analysis was carried out like this. The number of nucleated cells in each sample was estimated by amplification of reference gene primers within the assay. Sequence reads were collapsed and filtered to measure the absolute abundance of every unique TCRbeta CDR3 rearrangement. For each sample, productive Simpson clonality was calculated by taking the square root of Simpson's diversity index across productive rearrangements. The table was pulled from immuneACCESS by TCRdb, which kept in-frame rearrangements only. Such tables lose some clones; where checked, under half of the loss comes from unresolved V genes, and the rest has no known cause. Clone size and the V and J calls come from that table; the DNA yielded D and trimming. For this sample there are about 58,000 clones; about 91% appear just once. 13% to 15% of the sample goes to the ten largest clones.

Collaborating institutions collected whole blood in K2EDTA tubes following their own protocols. Collaborator samples were shipped for TCRbeta analysis as frozen whole blood, isolated PBMCs, or DNA extracted from either sample type. Sequenced material: peripheral blood. The chain couples TRBV10-3 to TRBJ2-1; TRBD2 aligns with 12 central bases. The TCR sequence derives from a woman aged 55 to 70 with active COVID-19. The encoded CDR3 is CAISASGGAHEQFF. The sequenced DNA: TGTGCCATCAGTGCTAGCGGGGGGGCCCATGAGCAGTTCTTC.